Listed below are T cell receptor beta chains from one sample, sequenced in a study of T-cell reconstitution after alpha-beta-depleted transplantation in children. TCRdb itself ran the PCR reads through MiXCR, one entry per CDR3 protein. The sample lists roughly 350,000 distinct CDR3 sequences; 15% to 20% were seen once. The sequencing here drew on PBMCs, mostly from graft donor cells, taken 360 days after TCRalphabeta/CD19-depleted stem cell transplant. These receptors were obtained from a male patient between 2 and 10 years old who had a stem cell transplant for acute lymphoblastic leukemia, so the T cells may come from the graft donor. Both conserved end residues are part of each CDR3. A D gene is named only where the DNA matches it firmly. The size entry is marked missing in some rows and otherwise reads once, few, many or a size class.

CDR3 DNA	CDR3 protein	D gene	clone size	V gene	J gene
TGCAGTGCTAGAAGACCCCCATCTAACTATGGCTACACCTTC	CSARRPPSNYGYTF	-	-	TRBV20-1	TRBJ1-2
TGTGCCAGCAGTTGGGGGACCCCAGAGACCCAGTACTTC	CASSWGTPETQYF	-	many	TRBV28	TRBJ2-5
TGTGCCAGCAGTGGGACTAGCTTGGCGGATACGCAGTATTTT	CASSGTSLADTQYF	TRBD2	few	TRBV5-5	TRBJ2-3
TGTGCCAGCAGTTTATCCGTCGGACAGGGGGCGCGTGATGAGCAGTTCTTC	CASSLSVGQGARDEQFF	TRBD1	-	TRBV12-3/TRBV12-4	TRBJ2-1
TGTGCCAGCAGTTTACTCTTGGCGCCTTCCTATAATTCACCCCTCCACTTT	CASSLLLAPSYNSPLHF	-	few	TRBV28	TRBJ1-6
TGTGCCAGCAGCCAAGACTACTCAGCCTACTACGAGCAGTACTTC	CASSQDYSAYYEQYF	-	few	TRBV3-1	TRBJ2-7
TGTGCCAGCAGTTTGAATGGGGGGCAAGAGACCCAGTACTTC	CASSLNGGQETQYF	-	many	TRBV12-3/TRBV12-4	TRBJ2-5
TGCGCCAGCAGGGGTGGCTACCTCTCCTACAATGAGCAGTTCTTC	CASRGGYLSYNEQFF	-	many	TRBV5-1	TRBJ2-1
TGTGCCAGCAGCGCGGGACCGTCGGCGGACATTCAGTACTTC	CASSAGPSADIQYF	-	-	TRBV5-5	TRBJ2-4
TGTGCCAGCAGTTTGTTCGGGACTAGCTCCTACGAGCAGTACTTC	CASSLFGTSSYEQYF	TRBD2	few	TRBV12-3/TRBV12-4	TRBJ2-7
TGTGCCAGCAGCCTTCAGAGCTCCTATAATTCACCCCTCCACTTT	CASSLQSSYNSPLHF	-	many	TRBV7-2	TRBJ1-6
TGTGCCAGCAGTCGATCCCTCCTTAGCGGGAGGGCCCGCACAGATACGCAGTATTTT	CASSRSLLSGRARTDTQYF	TRBD2	-	TRBV28	TRBJ2-3
TGTGCCAGCAGCCCGTGGGGGGAGTTGGTAGAGACCCAGTACTTC	CASSPWGELVETQYF	-	-	TRBV12-3/TRBV12-4	TRBJ2-5
TGTGCCAGCAGCCTTCTAAGACTAGCGGGACCCACAGATACGCAGTATTTT	CASSLLRLAGPTDTQYF	TRBD2	-	TRBV28	TRBJ2-3
TGTGCCAGCAGTGAAGGGGGGGTATCGAATCAGCCCCAGCATTTT	CASSEGGVSNQPQHF	-	few	TRBV2	TRBJ1-5
TGTGCCAGCAGCCAAGATCGGTCCAGGTTCAATGAGCAGTTCTTC	CASSQDRSRFNEQFF	-	-	TRBV3-1	TRBJ2-1
TGTGCCAGCAGTTACTCCCGACAGGTCCTGAACACTGAAGCTTTCTTT	CASSYSRQVLNTEAFF	-	-	TRBV6-2/TRBV6-3	TRBJ1-1
TGTGCCATTAAAGGAGACAGGGGAAGCACAGATACGCAGTATTTT	CAIKGDRGSTDTQYF	TRBD1	-	TRBV12-3/TRBV12-4	TRBJ2-3
TGCGCCAGCAGCTCCCTGAGCGCGGGAGGGGGAGATACGCAGTATTTT	CASSSLSAGGGDTQYF	TRBD2	-	TRBV5-1	TRBJ2-3
TGTGCCAGCACCTCGGACAGGGGGAGCGAGCAGTACTTC	CASTSDRGSEQYF	TRBD1	few	TRBV6-6	TRBJ2-7
TGTGCCAGCAGTCCCGGGACAGGTGACTACGAGCAGTACTTC	CASSPGTGDYEQYF	TRBD1	many	TRBV27	TRBJ2-7
TGCAGCGTTGCGGGACAGGGGGCTAGTTCCTATGGCTACACCTTC	CSVAGQGASSYGYTF	TRBD1	many	TRBV29-1	TRBJ1-2
TGTGCCAGCAGCTCGAAGCGGGAGGGGATCACCGGGGAGCTGTTTTTT	CASSSKREGITGELFF	TRBD2	few	TRBV7-3	TRBJ2-2
TGTGCCAGCAGTTTAGGCCCGGCGCGTGGGGCCAACGTCCTGACTTTC	CASSLGPARGANVLTF	-	few	TRBV12-3/TRBV12-4	TRBJ2-6
TGTGCCACCAGCAGACAGGGGATGGGTGGCAATGAGCAGTTCTTC	CATSRQGMGGNEQFF	-	many	TRBV15	TRBJ2-1
TGCGCCAGCAGCATAGCCTCTGCAACTAATGAAAAACTGTTTTTT	CASSIASATNEKLFF	-	-	TRBV5-1	TRBJ1-4
TGCAGTGCTAGAGCCGGGACTAACCTTGGCTACACCTTC	CSARAGTNLGYTF	-	few	TRBV20-1	TRBJ1-2
TGTGCCAGCAGCTTAAATAGCGGACTTTTCACCGGGGAGCTGTTTTTT	CASSLNSGLFTGELFF	-	few	TRBV7-9	TRBJ2-2
TGTGCCAGCAGCCAAGCCCTCACCGGGACTAGACCTCAAGAGACCCAGTACTTC	CASSQALTGTRPQETQYF	TRBD2	-	TRBV14	TRBJ2-5
TGTGCCAGCAGCTTGACATGGGAGGGCCAGTACTTC	CASSLTWEGQYF	TRBD2	once	TRBV11-2	TRBJ2-5
TGTGCCAGCAGCTTAACTACCGGACGGGGCACAGATACGCAGTATTTT	CASSLTTGRGTDTQYF	-	-	TRBV7-3	TRBJ2-3
TGTGCCAGCAGCTATGGGACTAGCGGGAGTTTAGGGGAGCTGTTTTTT	CASSYGTSGSLGELFF	TRBD2	few	TRBV7-8	TRBJ2-2
TGTGCCAGCAGCCACGACCGCTACGAGCAGTACTTC	CASSHDRYEQYF	-	-	TRBV4-2	TRBJ2-7
TGTGCCAGCAGTTTTTTAGCGGGAGCCCTGTACAATGAGCAGTTCTTC	CASSFLAGALYNEQFF	TRBD2	few	TRBV28	TRBJ2-1
TGTGCCAGCAGTTCGGGACTGCAATACAATGAGCAGTTCTTC	CASSSGLQYNEQFF	-	few	TRBV12-3/TRBV12-4	TRBJ2-1
TGCAGTGCTAGAGGAGGGTCTAAGCCCCAGTACTTC	CSARGGSKPQYF	-	-	TRBV20-1	TRBJ2-5
TGTGCCAGCATTCCCCTCTGCGGCGGAGACTCCTACAATGAGCAGTTCTTC	CASIPLCGGDSYNEQFF	-	-	TRBV21-1	TRBJ2-1
TGCGCCAGCAGCCTAACAGCCGGGGGATGGAACACCGGGGAGCTGTTTTTT	CASSLTAGGWNTGELFF	-	-	TRBV4-1	TRBJ2-2
TGTGCCACCAGCAGAGATAGGACAGTCACAGATACGCAGTATTTT	CATSRDRTVTDTQYF	-	-	TRBV15	TRBJ2-3
TGCGCCAGCAGCCCCTGGACTGGTGGCAGGGCAGGCGGGGAGCAGTACTTC	CASSPWTGGRAGGEQYF	-	-	TRBV4-1	TRBJ2-7
TGTGCCAGCGGTGGGGGCTACTACGAGCAGTACTTC	CASGGGYYEQYF	-	few	TRBV28	TRBJ2-7